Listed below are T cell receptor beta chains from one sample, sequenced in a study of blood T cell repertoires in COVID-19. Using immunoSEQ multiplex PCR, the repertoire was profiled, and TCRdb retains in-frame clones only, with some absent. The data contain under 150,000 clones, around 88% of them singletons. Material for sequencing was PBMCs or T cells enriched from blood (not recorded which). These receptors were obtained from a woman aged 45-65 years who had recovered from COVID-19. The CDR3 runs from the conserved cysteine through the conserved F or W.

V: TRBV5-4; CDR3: CASSLGHSSYNSPLHF
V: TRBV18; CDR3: CASSTGTGYEQYF
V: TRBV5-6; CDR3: CASSLTGGGQPQHF
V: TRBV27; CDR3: CASSLFRGQPQHF
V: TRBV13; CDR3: CASSLGAGPNEQYF
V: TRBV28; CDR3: CASSPRRLVPGSNEQFF
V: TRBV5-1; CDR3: CASSLRQGAWETQYF
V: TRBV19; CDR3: CASRDRVNTEAFF
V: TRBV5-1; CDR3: CASSSGTVAEAFF
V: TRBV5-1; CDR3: CASSLFGGGGTEAFF
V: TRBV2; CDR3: CASRDGVKYNEQFF
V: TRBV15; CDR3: CATSSWLAGGSSYNEQFF
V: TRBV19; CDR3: CASSTESSYNSPLHF
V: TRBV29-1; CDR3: CSVGRDSYEQYF
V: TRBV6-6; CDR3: CATGASSGNTIYF
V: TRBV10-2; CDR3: CASSGQGVNQPQHF
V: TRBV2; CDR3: CASSDVGSGTNYGYTF
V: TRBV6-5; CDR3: CASSPDRSDEKLFF
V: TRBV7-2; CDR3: CASSSGLAGGQETQYF
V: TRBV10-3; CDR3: CAISDQDRAQGSQHF
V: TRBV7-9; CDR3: CASSPYWADRSHGYTF
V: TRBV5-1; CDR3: CASSPFVGELFF
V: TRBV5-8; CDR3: CASSGRRRLYEQYF
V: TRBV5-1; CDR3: CASRLAGALNTGELFF
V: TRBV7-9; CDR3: CASSPAGGNQPQHF
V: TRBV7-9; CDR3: CASSFVQGHTGELFF
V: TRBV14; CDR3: CASSPSLAGNYGYTF
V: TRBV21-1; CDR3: CASSSRPSGSVYGYTF
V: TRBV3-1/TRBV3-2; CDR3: CASSQEEGSSYEQYF
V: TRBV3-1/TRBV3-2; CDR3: CASSQANRDGYTF
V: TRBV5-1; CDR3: CASSLGDRGQYF
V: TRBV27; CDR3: CASSLSTGSNTEAFF
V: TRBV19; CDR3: CASSPRTVSNEKLFF
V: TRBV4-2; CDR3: CASSQEPGGVRRAGEQFF
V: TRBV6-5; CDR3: CATRGSGGSGNIQYF